Sequencing of this T cell receptor beta chain was carried out in a study of blood T cell repertoires in COVID-19. Study information: The cDNA or gDNA used as material had been derived from T cells, B-cell-depleted T cells, or PBMCs.

In the original processing: Amplified reference gene primers provided the basis for estimating nucleated cell counts. Clones were read by immunoSEQ multiplex PCR, and TCRdb kept only the in-frame ones, dropping some. V and J calls and clone size are as listed in that table; D and trimming were resolved from the DNA. In the table there are 60,000 to 90,000 clones, 84% of which are singletons. Losses at the gene ends were 4 bases for V and 5 bases for J; bases not matched to a gene: 4. Germline V CDR1 and CDR2: KGHDR, SFDVKD. The CDR3 covers 14 residues. The J gene is TRBJ1-5, the V gene TRBV24-1; 7 bases agree with TRBD1. The source material was peripheral blood. The sequence was obtained from a man aged 50 to 60 with acute or convalescent COVID-19. CDR3 bases: TGTGCCACCAGTGACAAGGGACAGTATCAGCCCCAGCATTTT. Its translation is CATSDKGQYQPQHF.